This T cell receptor (beta chain) emerged from a study of blood T cells in healthy people across ages. PCR was performed a second time for about 6 to 11 cycles using a sample-barcoded 5' primer and a J-beta primer mix. Researchers report that a template-switch adaptor with 12 random nucleotides tagged each cDNA molecule. TCRdb called the 5' RACE reads again in MiXCR, with one record for every CDR3 protein. Of roughly 900,000 distinct CDR3 sequences listed, around 26% are singletons. This clonotype has ten or more counts. Its antigen remains unidentified. Trimming removed 3 bases at V and 5 bases at J, with 12 bases between. Germline CDR1 DFQATT, CDR2 SNEGSKA (reference sequence). The length of the CDR3 is 13 residues. Study-wide results and limits: Estimates based on one million T cells were treated as lower bounds. Older age coincided with a roughly linear decline in TCR beta diversity per million T cells. Strong correlation existed between TCR beta diversity and naive T cell percentage.

This receptor was taken from a woman over 75 in good health. This chain uses TRBV20-1 with TRBJ2-3; TRBD1 might be the D (6 bases). The sample comprised blood. The CDR3 nucleotides are TGCAGTGCTAGTGTCCCAGGGGAAGATACGCAGTATTTT. It is translated as CSASVPGEDTQYF.